These 28 T cell receptor beta chains were all obtained from the same sample, sequenced in a study of CD8 T cell repertoires and HIV-1 epitope variants. The assay was immunoSEQ multiplex PCR, and TCRdb's table has in-frame clones only and misses some. The sample consists of 2,000 or so clones, around 66% of them appearing once. No cognate antigen is known for these TCRs. Sequencing was done on a sample of cultured CD8+ T cells derived from PBMCs. The source of these receptors is a male donor with HIV.

V gene TRBV5-6 combines with J gene TRBJ2-3, with 15 bases identical to TRBD2. J was trimmed by 4 bases and V by 3 bases; bases with no gene match: 6. The CDR3 is 17 amino acids. CDR1 is SGHDT and CDR2 is YYEEEE in the germline V gene. As DNA, the CDR3 is TGTGCCAGCAGCTCGGAAGGACTAGCGGGAGGGCCAGATACGCAGTATTTT. Protein: CASSSEGLAGGPDTQYF.

The rearrangement uses TRBV5-1 and TRBJ1-5, with D perhaps TRBD1 (6 bases). V gave up 0 bases and J gave up 5 bases, with 12 bases separating them. The CDR3 is made up of 15 amino acids. Germline V gene data show CDR1 as SGHRS and CDR2 as YFSETQ. The CDR3 spells CASSLDRGTDQPQHF. CDR3 nucleotide sequence: TGCGCCAGCAGCTTGGATAGGGGGACGGATCAGCCCCAGCATTTT.

The chain is built from TRBV7-3 and TRBJ2-5; tentatively, D is TRBD2 (5 bases). The germline CDR1 and CDR2 sequences are SGHTA and FQGTGA. V shed 0 bases and J shed 2 bases, with 10 bases lying between them. CDR3 size: 15 residues. The CDR3 coding sequence is TGTGCCAGCAGCTTAACGGCGACTACTCAAGAGACCCAGTACTTC. It translates to CASSLTATTQETQYF.

This clone was observed a single time. J is TRBJ2-1 and V is TRBV4-3; D is possibly TRBD2 (7 bases). V lost 2 bases, J lost 2 bases, and 10 bases lay in between. The CDR3 is 15 amino acids. Germline values: CDR1 LGHNA, CDR2 YSLEER. CDR3 coding DNA: TGCGCCAGCAGCCAAAGGGGGGGCACCTACAATGAGCAGTTCTTC. Translation gives CASSQRGGTYNEQFF.

The chain carries TRBV27 and TRBJ2-7, with D maybe TRBD1 (6 bases). The V and J ends lost 6 bases and 5 bases respectively, with 17 bases between them. This CDR3 spans 14 amino acids. CDR1 and CDR2 from the germline V gene are MNHEY and SMNVEV (reference sequence). In nucleotides, the CDR3 is TGTGCCAGCAGAGATACCGGGACATCCCACGAGCAGTACTTC. This codes for CASRDTGTSHEQYF.

This clone was detected only a few times. The rearrangement joins TRBV29-1 to TRBJ1-1; D is perhaps TRBD1 (5 bases). V shed 7 bases and J shed 4 bases, with 7 bases lying between them. The germline gives CDR1 SQVTM, CDR2 ANQGSEA. This CDR3 spans 10 amino acids. The CDR3 coding sequence is TGCAGCGGGGGGGTCACTGAAGCTTTCTTT. Protein product: CSGGVTEAFF.

Only a few counts were recorded for this clone. The chain recombines TRBV5-6 with TRBJ2-1; D not certain. CDR3 length: 14 residues. Trimming took 1 base from V and 4 from J, leaving 9 bases between them. Germline CDR1 reads SGHDT; CDR2 reads YYEEEE. As DNA, the CDR3 is TGTGCCAGCAGCTTGAGGGCAGAGTACAATGAGCAGTTCTTC. Residues: CASSLRAEYNEQFF.

The chain has TRBV7-9 and TRBJ2-2; possibly TRBD2 for D (5 bases). This CDR3 has 14 amino acids. The V and J ends lost 4 bases and 4 bases respectively, with 10 bases between them. Germline V CDR1 and CDR2: SEHNR, FQNEAQ (reference sequence). The CDR3 sequence is CASSWTPSTGELFF. CDR3 sequence (DNA): TGTGCCAGCAGCTGGACTCCGAGCACCGGGGAGCTGTTTTTT.

The chain joins TRBV28 to TRBJ2-7; perhaps TRBD1 as D (5 bases). The CDR3 totals 17 residues. V was trimmed by 3 bases and J by 0 bases, leaving 18 bases between them. Germline values: CDR1 MDHEN, CDR2 SYDVKM. Written as DNA, the CDR3 is TGTGCCAGCAGTTTCGGTACCGAAGGGGTCGACTCCTACGAGCAGTACTTC. Its translation is CASSFGTEGVDSYEQYF.

This rearrangement joins TRBV9 to TRBJ2-1, with 14 positions matching TRBD2. CDR1 and CDR2 from the germline V gene are SGDLS and YYNGEE. After removal of 0 bases from V and 4 bases from J, the junction contained 3 bases not matched to a gene. This CDR3 has 17 amino acids. CDR3 sequence: CASSVEGLAGEYNEQFF. Here the CDR3 DNA reads TGTGCCAGCAGCGTAGAGGGACTAGCGGGGGAATACAATGAGCAGTTCTTC.

V and J are TRBV10-3 and TRBJ1-1, with D unclear. Germline CDR1 and CDR2: ENHRY and SYGVKD. The CDR3 contains 12 residues. V was cut by 6 bases and J by 0 bases, with 5 bases left in between. The CDR3 DNA sequence: TGTGCCATCAGCCCAATGAACACTGAAGCTTTCTTT. As protein: CAISPMNTEAFF.

The chain uses TRBV7-8 and TRBJ1-2, with a tentative D call TRBD1 (6 bases). The CDR3 runs to 16 residues. V was pared by 1 base and J by 0 bases, with 12 bases between. CDR1 and CDR2 (germline): SGHVS, FQNEAQ. DNA for the CDR3: TGTGCCAGCAGCTTAGTCCTACAGGGCTCTAACTATGGCTACACCTTC. This sequence encodes CASSLVLQGSNYGYTF.

The sample holds a few counts of this clone. J is TRBJ1-1 and V is TRBV28; TRBD1 aligns across 7 bases. This CDR3 is 12 amino acids long. The junction had 1 base not matched to a gene; V was cut back by 2 bases and J by 7 bases. Germline CDR1 and CDR2: MDHEN and SYDVKM. Here the CDR3 reads CASSLGTVEAFF. DNA of the CDR3: TGTGCCAGCAGTTTAGGGACAGTTGAAGCTTTCTTT.

In DNA, the CDR3 is TGTGCCAGCAGCTCCACGGGGCAAACTTTCTTT. It translates to CASSSTGQTFF. V usage is TRBV7-8 and J usage is TRBJ1-1; possibly TRBD1 for D (5 bases). Germline V gene sequence: CDR1 SGHVS, CDR2 FQNEAQ. The CDR3 loop spans 11 amino acids. Between the trimmed V and J ends, which lost 4 bases and 12 bases, there was a span of 12 bases.

The V and J genes are TRBV28 and TRBJ2-7; possible D gene TRBD1, 7 bases. The CDR3 has 14 amino acids. V was pared by 8 bases and J by 5 bases, with 19 bases between. CDR1 and CDR2 (germline): MDHEN, SYDVKM. CDR3 DNA: TGTGCCAGCGGAGGGGGCTTCATTGAGAACGAGCAGTACTTC. Translation gives CASGGGFIENEQYF.

The rearrangement uses TRBV19 and TRBJ2-3; 7 nucleotides agree with TRBD2. V shed 4 bases, J shed 2 bases, and the junction held 9 bases outside the gene matches. This CDR3 is built from 16 residues. The germline CDR1 and CDR2 sequences are LNHDA and SQIVND (reference sequence). CDR3 nucleotides: TGTGCCAGTAGTACCACCGGGACTACCTTCACAGATACGCAGTATTTT. It codes for CASSTTGTTFTDTQYF. Looking up the rest from reference TRBV19 and TRBJ2-3 gives the full variable domain: DGGITQSPKYLFRKEGQNVTLSCEQNLNHDAMYWYRQDPGQGLRLIYYSQIVNDFQKGDIAEGYSVSREKKESFPLTVTSAQKNPTAFYLCASSTTGTTFTDTQYFGPGTRLTVL.

The chain is built from TRBV25-1 and TRBJ1-1; TRBD1 agrees at 7 bases. Losses at the gene ends were 4 bases for V and 0 bases for J; bases not matched to a gene: 5. Germline CDR1 MGHDK, CDR2 SYGVNS. CDR3 length equals 15 residues. The CDR3 DNA follows: TGTGCCAGCAGTGGAGGGACAGCAATGAACACTGAAGCTTTCTTT. Translation: CASSGGTAMNTEAFF.

This sequence joins TRBV2 and TRBJ1-4; D not resolved. Germline V gives CDR1 SNHLY, CDR2 FYNNEI. The length of the CDR3 is 13 residues. The V gene lost 7 bases and the J gene lost 5 bases, with 11 bases spanning the gap. The CDR3 nucleotides are TGTGCCAGCACTAAAGACCAAAATGAAAAACTGTTTTTT. This translates into CASTKDQNEKLFF. Full variable domain (remainder filled in from reference TRBV2 and TRBJ1-4): EPEVTQTPSHQVTQMGQEVILRCVPISNHLYFYWYRQILGQKVEFLVSFYNNEISEKSEIFDDQFSVERPDGSNFTLKIRSTKLEDSAMYFCASTKDQNEKLFFGSGTQLSVL.

V usage is TRBV28 and J usage is TRBJ2-7, with D unresolved. V lost 4 bases and J lost 4, with 14 bases in between. The CDR3 sequence is 14 residues long. Germline V gene lookup returns CDR1 MDHEN and CDR2 SYDVKM. CDR3 sequence: CASSSSVGGYEQYF. The DNA for the CDR3 is TGTGCCAGCAGTTCCTCGGTTGGCGGTTACGAGCAGTACTTC.

This clone was detected only a few times. V usage is TRBV28 and J usage is TRBJ1-1; the D is unclear. This CDR3 contains 13 residues. V was pared by 3 bases and J by 5 bases, with 10 bases between. Germline CDR1 MDHEN, CDR2 SYDVKM. The CDR3 loop reads CASSFLAGTEAFF. The CDR3 DNA reads TGTGCCAGCAGTTTTTTGGCGGGGACTGAAGCTTTCTTT.

In its sample, this clone was seen once. The chain employs TRBV4-2 and TRBJ1-4; weak D call: TRBD1 (5 bases). Trimming shortened V by 1 base and J by 12 bases, and 12 bases separated the two germline ends. Germline V gene sequence: CDR1 LGHNA, CDR2 YNFKEQ. The CDR3 has 13 residues. CDR3 protein: CASSQGSQEELFF. CDR3 in DNA: TGTGCCAGCAGCCAAGGATCACAGGAGGAACTGTTTTTT.

The chain links TRBV7-9 to TRBJ2-1; TRBD2 is a possible D gene (6 bases). Germline values: CDR1 SEHNR, CDR2 FQNEAQ (reference sequence). The CDR3 is 13 residues long. Between the trimmed V and J ends, which lost 5 bases and 7 bases, there was a span of 12 bases. The CDR3 loop reads CASSHGTENEQFF. CDR3 DNA: TGTGCCAGCAGCCACGGGACTGAGAATGAGCAGTTCTTC.

J is TRBJ1-1 and V is TRBV2, with 10 bases aligning to TRBD1. Per the germline V gene, CDR1 is SNHLY and CDR2 is FYNNEI. This CDR3 contains 16 residues. V trimming: 4 bases; J trimming: 4 bases; junction bases outside the gene matches: 9. The DNA for the CDR3 is TGTGCCAGCAGTGGGGCCGGACAGGGGGGCGGCACTGAAGCTTTCTTT. Its protein product is CASSGAGQGGGTEAFF.

The chain combines TRBV29-1 with TRBJ1-3, with no clear D. Deletions cut 4 bases from V and 0 bases from J, with 7 bases between. This CDR3 spans 13 amino acids. Germline V gene lookup returns CDR1 SQVTM and CDR2 ANQGSEA. Here the CDR3 reads CSVVLPSGNTIYF. As DNA, the CDR3 is TGCAGCGTTGTACTTCCCTCTGGAAACACCATATATTTT.

This chain joins TRBV6-4 and TRBJ1-6; no definite D call. V was pared by 2 bases and J by 5 bases, with 4 bases between. Germline V gene sequence: CDR1 MRHNA, CDR2 SNTAGT. The CDR3 has 13 residues. The chain's CDR3 is CASSDGDNSPLHF. Written as DNA, the CDR3 is TGTGCCAGCAGTGACGGAGATAATTCACCCCTCCACTTT.

This clone came up a few times. An end of the junction does not agree with germline; a read error may underlie this. V usage is TRBV5-6 and J usage is TRBJ2-7; 8 bases are shared with TRBD2. Germline CDR1 SGHDT, CDR2 YYEEEE. The CDR3 has 14 amino acids. CDR3 sequence reads: CASSAGLGSSEQYF. CDR3 coding DNA: TGTGCCAGCAGCGCGGGACTAGGTTCCTCCGAGCAGTACTTC.

The chain carries TRBV5-4 and TRBJ2-7; D not resolved. Germline loops: CDR1 SGHNT, CDR2 YYREEE (reference sequence). V dropped 5 bases and J dropped 0 bases, with 6 bases sitting between them. The CDR3 runs 12 residues. The CDR3 spells CASSLASYEQYF. Here the CDR3 DNA reads TGTGCCAGCAGTCTGGCCTCCTACGAGCAGTACTTC.

The chain carries TRBV2 and TRBJ2-7, with 9 bases matching TRBD2. The CDR3 is 14 residues long. With V trimmed by 5 bases and J by 3 bases, 5 bases remained unmatched. Germline V gene lookup returns CDR1 SNHLY and CDR2 FYNNEI. As DNA, the CDR3 is TGTGCCAGCAGTATCGGACTAGCGAACTACGAGCAGTACTTC. Protein product: CASSIGLANYEQYF.